This entry lists 20 T cell receptor beta chains sequenced from one sample in a study of tumor-infiltrating lymphocytes in oesophageal squamous cell carcinoma. TCRdb reprocessed the PCR reads with MiXCR, giving one entry per CDR3 protein. The sample includes 15,000 to 20,000 distinct CDR3 sequences, 40% to 50% seen only once; the top ten take around 40%. Sequencing used esophageal tumor tissue. These receptors all stem from a male donor with esophageal squamous cell carcinoma.

This clonotype occurred many times. This chain uses TRBV11-3 with TRBJ2-4; TRBD2 matches 9 bases. The assigned J gene may be wrong: the sequence end matches TRBJ2-7 better. Germline V gene sequence: CDR1 SGHNT, CDR2 YENEEA. The CDR3 has 13 residues. This CDR3 is CASSLDSGSEQYF. The CDR3 DNA reads TGTGCCAGCAGCTTAGATAGCGGGAGCGAGCAGTACTTC.

A word on this clonotype: Since no conserved phenylalanine or tryptophan closes the CDR3, a read error is the likely cause. The DNA is omitted, as the CDR3 cannot be located on it reliably, and the CDR3 follows TCRdb's listing. The chain carries TRBV7-2 and TRBJ2-3; the table's D call of TRBD1 was not tested on the DNA. From germline, CDR1 is SGHTA and CDR2 FQGNSA. The CDR3 is 20 residues long, ends included. CDR3 region: CASSSGGREGSPTTSSTWAP.

This clonotype was seen a handful of times. The chain recombines TRBV12-3 or TRBV12-4 with TRBJ2-1; 8 bases line up with TRBD1. The DNA end is a closer match to TRBJ2-5, so the J assignment may be wrong. The CDR3 length is 14 residues. In DNA form, the CDR3 reads TGTGCCAGCAGTCGGACAGGGTTAGGCGAGACCCAGTACTTC. This gives the protein CASSRTGLGETQYF.

This clonotype was observed many times. The chain carries TRBV5-1 and TRBJ2-5; perhaps TRBD1 as D (5 bases). This CDR3 is built from 14 residues. Germline assignment: CDR1 SGHRS and CDR2 YFSETQ. V dropped 0 bases and J dropped 0 bases, with 6 bases sitting between them. CDR3: CASSLGQYQETQYF. The CDR3 DNA reads TGCGCCAGCAGCTTGGGACAGTACCAAGAGACCCAGTACTTC.

The sample holds one count of this clonotype. The rearrangement joins TRBV6-6 to TRBJ2-6; TRBD2 agrees at 7 bases. The J call may not be correct, given that the DNA end is closer to TRBJ2-7. CDR1 is MNHNY, CDR2 SVGAGI, per germline (reference sequence). The CDR3 extends over 14 amino acids. The CDR3 region is CASSYTGGPNEQYF. CDR3 DNA: TGTGCCAGCAGTTACACGGGGGGACCGAACGAGCAGTACTTC.

The V and J genes are TRBV28 and TRBJ2-3; 11 bases are a match to TRBD2. The DNA end favors TRBJ2-1, so the J call may be wrong. Germline loops: CDR1 MDHEN, CDR2 SYDVKM. The CDR3 covers 16 residues. The CDR3 reads CASSLTGTSGSNEQFF. DNA of the CDR3: TGTGCCAGCAGTTTAACCGGGACTAGCGGATCCAATGAGCAGTTCTTC.

This clonotype was seen at least ten times. V gene TRBV2 combines with J gene TRBJ2-6; tentatively, D is TRBD1 (6 bases). The length of the CDR3 is 15 residues. With 6 bases removed from V and 0 bases from J, the gap between germline ends came to 9 bases. From germline, CDR1 is SNHLY and CDR2 FYNNEI. Written as DNA, the CDR3 is TGTGCCAGCAGGGACAGTTCCTCTGGGGCCAACGTCCTGACTTTC. Its translation: CASRDSSSGANVLTF. The complete variable domain, with remaining parts taken from reference TRBV2 and TRBJ2-6, reads EPEVTQTPSHQVTQMGQEVILRCVPISNHLYFYWYRQILGQKVEFLVSFYNNEISEKSEIFDDQFSVERPDGSNFTLKIRSTKLEDSAMYFCASRDSSSGANVLTFGAGSRLTVL.

Ten or more counts support this clonotype. The gene calls are TRBV7-9 and TRBJ1-4; 7 bases map to TRBD1. Germline V gene sequence: CDR1 SEHNR, CDR2 FQNEAQ (reference sequence). The V gene end was trimmed by 0 bases and the J gene end by 4 bases; junction bases not matched to a gene: 8. CDR3 length: 17 amino acids. The CDR3 spells CASSLAWTGTFNEKLFF. CDR3 nucleotides: TGTGCCAGCAGCTTAGCGTGGACAGGAACCTTTAATGAAAAACTGTTTTTT.

This chain links TRBV11-2 with TRBJ2-3, with D maybe TRBD2 (6 bases). Germline CDR1 SGHAT, CDR2 FQNNGV. This CDR3 spans 16 amino acids. The V gene lost 5 bases and the J gene lost 4 bases, with 19 bases spanning the gap. CDR3 nucleotide sequence: TGTGCCAGCAGCCCGATACGCTCGGGAGTTTCAGATACGCAGTATTTT. Its translation: CASSPIRSGVSDTQYF.

This clonotype has only a few counts. Being one base from a much bigger clone, this may be a read error. CDR3 sequence (DNA): TGCGCCAGCAGCGAAGAGGTCCGAGAGCAGTACTTC. Its protein is CASSEEVREQYF. The chain is built from TRBV5-1 and TRBJ2-1; D not certain. The better agreement between TRBJ2-7 and the DNA end casts doubt on the J call. Per the germline V gene, CDR1 is SGHRS and CDR2 is YFSETQ. CDR3 length: 12 residues.

This chain connects TRBV28 to TRBJ2-5, with D hard to call. The V end lost 9 bases, the J end lost 0 bases, and 14 bases lay between the germline ends. Germline lookup yields CDR1 MDHEN and CDR2 SYDVKM. The CDR3 length is 14 residues. CDR3 sequence reads: CASREWGNQETQYF. CDR3 in DNA: TGTGCCAGTAGAGAGTGGGGAAACCAAGAGACCCAGTACTTC.

The chain couples TRBV29-1 to TRBJ2-7; maybe TRBD1 (6 bases). The J call may be mistaken, given a closer DNA end match to TRBJ2-1. CDR1 and CDR2 from the germline V gene are SQVTM and ANQGSEA. The CDR3 spans 15 residues. The CDR3 spells CSVPRWQGSHNEQFF. The DNA for the CDR3 is TGCAGCGTACCCAGGTGGCAGGGGTCCCACAATGAGCAGTTCTTC.

On this clonotype itself: A read error may account for a junction end that differs from germline. V usage is TRBV30 and J usage is TRBJ2-7, with 10 bases that match TRBD2. CDR3 length equals 16 residues. Germline values: CDR1 GTSNPN, CDR2 SVGIG (reference sequence). The CDR3 loop reads CAWSVGSSGGDSPLHF. The CDR3 DNA reads TGTGCCTGGAGTGTAGGGTCGAGCGGGGGGGATTCACCCCTCCACTTC. The complete variable domain, with remaining parts taken from reference TRBV30 and TRBJ2-7, reads SQTIHQWPATLVQPVGSPLSLECTVEGTSNPNLYWYRQAAGRGLQLLFYSVGIGQISSEVPQNLSASRPQDRQFILSSKKLLLSDSGFYLCAWSVGSSGGDSPLHFGPGTRLTVT.

This clonotype was counted a few times. The chain employs TRBV5-6 and TRBJ2-7, with TRBD2 identical over 7 bases. Trimming at V came to 5 bases and at J to 6 bases, leaving 8 bases not matched to a gene. The CDR3 runs 13 residues. Per the germline V gene, CDR1 is SGHDT and CDR2 is YYEEEE. CDR3 sequence (DNA): TGTGCCAGCAGGCAGACTAGCTCTTCCGAGCAGTACTTC. The encoded protein is CASRQTSSSEQYF.

The chain is built from TRBV7-2 and TRBJ2-1; 13 bases line up with TRBD2. TRBJ2-7 matches the DNA end more closely, so the J call is doubtful. Germline V gene sequence: CDR1 SGHTA, CDR2 FQGNSA. The CDR3 has 17 amino acids. Written as DNA, the CDR3 is TGTGCCAGCAGCTTAGGAACTAGCGGGGGGGCCTCTAGCGAGCAGTACTTC. Translation gives CASSLGTSGGASSEQYF.

The chain recombines TRBV6-2 or TRBV6-3 with TRBJ2-4; 8 bases match TRBD2. The end of the DNA aligns better with TRBJ2-7, so the J call may be wrong. Germline CDR1 MNHEY, CDR2 SVGEGT. The CDR3 totals 15 residues. The CDR3 here is CASSDASGRSNEQYF. The CDR3 nucleotides read TGTGCCAGCAGTGATGCCAGCGGGAGAAGCAACGAGCAGTACTTC.

The J gene is TRBJ2-3, the V gene TRBV2; D may correspond to TRBD1 or TRBD2 (5 bases each). CDR1 and CDR2 from the germline V gene are SNHLY and FYNNEI. The germline V and J ends were trimmed by 6 bases and 14 bases, with 30 bases remaining between them. The CDR3 is made up of 16 amino acids. CDR3: CASRTGQGTNTGELYF. In DNA form, the CDR3 reads TGTGCCAGCAGAACGGGCCAGGGAACGAACACCGGGGAGCTGTATTTT.

The J gene is TRBJ2-7, the V gene TRBV7-4, with 13 bases identical to TRBD2. The tail of the sequence fits TRBJ2-1 better, so the J call may be wrong. The CDR3 runs to 18 residues. Germline CDR1 SGHVT, CDR2 SQSDAQ. The CDR3 DNA follows: TGTGCCAGCAGCTTATTCCGGACTAGCGGGAGAAGAAGAAATGAGCAGTTCTTC. Translated: CASSLFRTSGRRRNEQFF.

This rearrangement joins TRBV7-6 to TRBJ1-2; D is ambiguous. Germline lookup yields CDR1 SGHVS and CDR2 FNYEAQ. V was pared by 1 base and J by 3 bases, with 12 bases between. The CDR3 totals 15 residues. Written as DNA, the CDR3 is TGTGCCAGCAGCTTAGGCGCCTGGGCAGACTATGGCTACACCTTC. This codes for CASSLGAWADYGYTF.

The chain uses TRBV6-6 and TRBJ1-4; 7 bases fit TRBD1. Germline CDR1 and CDR2: MNHNY and SVGAGI (reference sequence). The CDR3 totals 14 residues. V was clipped by 6 bases and J by 8 bases; unmatched bases: 9. CDR3 coding DNA: TGTGCCAGCAGGCGACAGGGACCAGCCGAAAAACTGTTTTTT. Protein: CASRRQGPAEKLFF.